What follows are 29 T cell receptor beta chains derived from one specimen sequenced in a study of high-grade serous ovarian cancer treatment subgroups. Tumor samples were obtained before definitive surgery or chemotherapy. Some clones are missing from TCRdb's copy, which holds only in-frame ones; the method was immunoSEQ multiplex PCR. Counted here are more than 650 clones, less than 80% occurring once; the ten biggest clones make up about 15%. Sequenced sample: tumor tissue. The receptors derive from a human donor with high-grade serous ovarian cancer.

The chain uses TRBV30 and TRBJ2-7, with 8 bases aligning to TRBD2. The V segment lost 0 bases and the J segment 2 bases; nucleotides outside the gene matches: 3. The germline CDR1 and CDR2 sequences are GTSNPN and SVGIG (reference sequence). CDR3 length: 14 residues. CDR3 amino acids: CAWSVQAGAYEQYF. CDR3 bases: TGTGCCTGGAGTGTACAAGCGGGAGCCTACGAGCAGTACTTC.

This clone was detected only a few times. The rearrangement uses TRBV4-2 and TRBJ2-7; D is perhaps TRBD1 or TRBD2 (6 bases each). The V gene's germline CDR1 is LGHNA and CDR2 YNFKEQ. The CDR3 loop spans 14 amino acids. Trimming left V 1 base short and J 3 bases short, with 10 bases between. CDR3 region: CASSQGGAFYEQYF. As DNA, the CDR3 is TGTGCCAGCAGCCAAGGGGGGGCCTTCTACGAGCAGTACTTC.

The V gene is TRBV18, the J gene TRBJ1-2; D call uncertain. V was trimmed by 3 bases and J by 4 bases, leaving 15 bases between them. The length of the CDR3 is 15 residues. Germline CDR1 is KGHSH and CDR2 is LQKENI. The CDR3 spells CASSPASSRVYGYTF. The CDR3 DNA follows: TGTGCCAGCTCACCGGCGAGTTCAAGGGTCTATGGCTACACCTTC.

The rearrangement links TRBV29-1 to TRBJ2-2; D gene uncertain. This CDR3 region has 15 residues. V was pared by 6 bases and J by 1 base, with 15 bases between. CDR1 and CDR2 from the germline V gene are SQVTM and ANQGSEA. DNA of the CDR3: TGCAGCGTCTACACCAGGCTGCGGAACACCGGGGAGCTGTTTTTT. Translated, it gives CSVYTRLRNTGELFF.

This clone was recorded once. The chain uses TRBV5-1 and TRBJ2-6; D is undetermined. CDR1 is SGHRS, CDR2 YFSETQ, per germline. Trimming cost V 4 bases and J 3 bases, with 8 bases left between them. The CDR3 contains 14 residues. CDR3 in DNA: TGCGCCAGCAGCCCCCCAGGTGGGGCCAACGTCCTGACTTTC. Its translation is CASSPPGGANVLTF.

The chain's CDR3 is CASSLAWPGGNEQYF. As DNA, the CDR3 is TGTGCCAGCAGCTTAGCTTGGCCAGGGGGCAACGAGCAGTACTTC. V usage is TRBV7-9 and J usage is TRBJ2-7; 8 nucleotides agree with TRBD1. The CDR3 is made up of 15 amino acids. Per germline, CDR1 SEHNR and CDR2 FQNEAQ (reference sequence). V was pared by 0 bases and J by 5 bases, with 6 bases of the junction left unmatched.

This clone was observed a few times. This chain joins TRBV25-1 and TRBJ2-7; TRBD2 is a possible D gene (6 bases). The germline CDR1 and CDR2 sequences are MGHDK and SYGVNS. V was cut by 4 bases and J by 1 base, with 11 bases left in between. The CDR3 has 14 amino acids. The CDR3 sequence: CASSVRGLSYEQYF. The CDR3 nucleotides read TGTGCCAGCAGTGTGCGGGGCCTTTCCTACGAGCAGTACTTC.

This clone showed up just once. This chain uses TRBV6-6 with TRBJ2-7, with 8 bases matching TRBD1. CDR3 length: 15 amino acids. The V and J ends lost 2 bases and 4 bases, in that order; junction bases with no gene match: 7. In germline, CDR1 is MNHNY, CDR2 SVGAGI (reference sequence). In nucleotides, the CDR3 is TGTGCCAGCAGTTACCCCGGACAGGGTTTTTACGAGCAGTACTTC. It encodes CASSYPGQGFYEQYF.

This chain connects TRBV2 to TRBJ2-3; 9 nucleotides agree with TRBD2. V trimming: 4 bases; J trimming: 6 bases; junction bases outside the gene matches: 8. Germline values: CDR1 SNHLY, CDR2 FYNNEI. The CDR3 contains 15 residues. CDR3 nucleotide sequence: TGTGCCAGCAGTGTTGAGCGGGGGGCGGGGGATACGCAGTATTTT. Translating gives CASSVERGAGDTQYF.

The chain employs TRBV29-1 and TRBJ1-1, with D possibly being TRBD1 (6 bases). Germline CDR1 is SQVTM and CDR2 is ANQGSEA. V lost 4 bases to trimming and J lost 14 bases, with 17 bases between them. CDR3 length: 11 amino acids. For the CDR3, the DNA is TGCAGCGTTGCCCCCTGGAACAGGGCCTTCTTT. Residues: CSVAPWNRAFF.

This chain uses TRBV11-1 with TRBJ2-5, with a tentative D call TRBD2 (5 bases). Trimming cost V 2 bases and J 10 bases, with 17 bases left between them. The CDR3 runs to 14 residues. Germline CDR1 reads SGHAT; CDR2 reads FQDESV (reference sequence). CDR3 loop: CASSLSGGPGDQYF. In DNA, the CDR3 is TGTGCCAGCAGCTTATCGGGCGGGCCCGGGGACCAGTACTTC.

This chain connects TRBV5-4 to TRBJ2-5; 7 bases agree with TRBD2. The CDR3 has 14 residues. CDR1 SGHNT and CDR2 YYREEE come from the germline V gene (reference sequence). V trimming: 4 bases; J trimming: 3 bases; junction bases outside the gene matches: 6. CDR3 sequence (DNA): TGTGCCAGCAGCCACCAGCGGGGAGAAGAGACCCAGTACTTC. Translated, it gives CASSHQRGEETQYF.

The chain joins TRBV6-4 to TRBJ2-3, with D possibly TRBD1 on 6 matching bases. The CDR3 runs 14 residues. With 6 bases removed from V and 6 bases from J, the gap between germline ends came to 16 bases. The V gene's germline CDR1 is MRHNA and CDR2 SNTAGT. CDR3 loop: CASRQKGVADTQYF. The CDR3 coding sequence is TGTGCCAGCAGACAGAAGGGGGTGGCGGATACGCAGTATTTT.

J is TRBJ1-3 and V is TRBV19; tentative D call: TRBD1 (5 bases). Germline-derived CDR1 and CDR2 are LNHDA and SQIVND (reference sequence). Trimming shortened V by 7 bases and J by 0 bases, and 10 bases separated the two germline ends. The CDR3 is made up of 14 amino acids. The CDR3 is CASNSGDSGNTIYF. Written as DNA, the CDR3 is TGTGCCAGTAATTCGGGGGACTCTGGAAACACCATATATTTT.

This clone was detected a few times. This chain joins TRBV10-2 and TRBJ1-5; D may be TRBD1 (5 bases). Trimming shortened V by 3 bases and J by 0 bases, and 12 bases separated the two germline ends. Looked up from germline, CDR1 is WSHSY and CDR2 is SAAADI. The CDR3 consists of 16 residues. CDR3 amino acids: CASSESPGNSNQPQHF. Here the CDR3 DNA reads TGCGCCAGCAGTGAATCCCCAGGGAATAGCAATCAGCCCCAGCATTTT.

The rearrangement joins TRBV27 to TRBJ2-7, with 7 nucleotides matching TRBD1. After removal of 4 bases from V and 0 bases from J, the junction contained 3 bases not matched to a gene. CDR1 and CDR2 (germline): MNHEY, SMNVEV (reference sequence). CDR3 length equals 14 residues. This CDR3 is CASSWDRSSYEQYF. CDR3 coding DNA: TGTGCCAGCAGTTGGGACAGAAGCTCCTACGAGCAGTACTTC.

V usage is TRBV28 and J usage is TRBJ2-7, with D hard to call. Trimming cost V 2 bases and J 6 bases, with 11 bases left between them. Germline V gene data show CDR1 as MDHEN and CDR2 as SYDVKM. The CDR3 sequence is 13 residues long. This CDR3 reads CASSLIGSPEQYV. The CDR3 DNA reads TGTGCCAGCAGTTTAATTGGGTCCCCCGAGCAGTACGTC.

This chain links TRBV11-3 with TRBJ2-1; 8 positions match TRBD2. The CDR3 has 15 residues. The germline V gene has CDR1 SGHNT and CDR2 YENEEA. Germline trimming cut 5 bases from V and 7 bases from J; bases unmatched to any gene: 10. The CDR3 DNA is TGTGCCAGCAGCCGCGTAGCGGGGTCCTTAAATGAGCAGTTCTTC. This codes for CASSRVAGSLNEQFF.

This clone appeared a few times. V and J are TRBV14 and TRBJ1-4; D uncertain. The CDR3 loop spans 14 amino acids. V gave up 4 bases and J gave up 7 bases, with 13 bases separating them. Germline CDR1 is SGHDN and CDR2 is FVKESK. The CDR3, as DNA: TGTGCCAGCAGCCTCCGGTGGGGTGGTGAAAAACTGTTTTTT. Translation: CASSLRWGGEKLFF.

The V gene is TRBV5-8, the J gene TRBJ1-2; TRBD1 agrees at 10 bases. The germline V gene encodes CDR1 SGHTS and CDR2 YDEGEE. This CDR3 comprises 16 residues. V was clipped by 4 bases and J by 2 bases; unmatched bases: 8. The CDR3 protein is CASSRGGTGANYGYTF. CDR3 nucleotides: TGTGCCAGCAGCCGAGGGGGGACAGGGGCCAACTATGGCTACACCTTC.

This clone is large (0.1 to 1%) in the sample. The CDR3 bases are TGTGCCAGCAGCCTGTCAGGGTGGGTAAAAAGTGGCTACGAGCAGTACGTC. Its protein product is CASSLSGWVKSGYEQYV. The V gene is TRBV14, the J gene TRBJ2-7; a possible D gene is TRBD1 (5 bases). This CDR3 has 17 residues. Trimming shortened V by 4 bases and J by 3 bases, and 22 bases separated the two germline ends. CDR1 is SGHDN, CDR2 FVKESK, per germline.

The chain joins TRBV27 to TRBJ1-1; D perhaps matches TRBD1 (5 bases). The V gene's germline CDR1 is MNHEY and CDR2 SMNVEV (reference sequence). Trimming took 6 bases from V and 1 from J, leaving 15 bases between them. The CDR3 contains 15 residues. Here the CDR3 reads CASSLRRGGNTEAFF. DNA for the CDR3: TGTGCCAGCAGCTTACGGAGGGGAGGGAACACTGAAGCTTTCTTT.

This clone was seen a few times. The chain recombines TRBV6-6 with TRBJ2-1; 7 positions match TRBD1. The CDR3 length is 16 residues. Germline V CDR1 and CDR2: MNHNY, SVGAGI (reference sequence). Trimming at V came to 5 bases and at J to 5 bases, leaving 12 bases not matched to a gene. CDR3 residues: CASSGRDRDGNNEQFF. CDR3 nucleotide sequence: TGTGCCAGCAGTGGAAGAGACAGGGACGGGAACAATGAGCAGTTCTTC.

This chain links TRBV2 with TRBJ1-4; no clear D gene. Germline assignment: CDR1 SNHLY and CDR2 FYNNEI. V shed 6 bases and J shed 1 base, with 3 bases lying between them. This CDR3 is built from 12 residues. As DNA, the CDR3 is TGTGCCAGCAGCGGAACTAATGAAAAACTGTTTTTT. It yields the protein CASSGTNEKLFF.

This clone was seen once. The J gene is TRBJ2-1, the V gene TRBV2; D is unclear. The CDR3 length is 14 residues. V lost 6 bases, J lost 4 bases, and 13 bases lay in between. Germline V gives CDR1 SNHLY, CDR2 FYNNEI. The CDR3 DNA follows: TGTGCCAGCAGCCCCGATAGTAGGTACAATGAGCAGTTCTTC. It yields the protein CASSPDSRYNEQFF.

The V call is TRBV4-1, the J call TRBJ2-5, with a tentative D call TRBD2 (5 bases). This CDR3 has 15 amino acids. V gave up 1 base and J gave up 1 base, with 10 bases separating them. The germline V gene encodes CDR1 MGHRA and CDR2 YSYEKL. CDR3 in DNA: TGCGCCAGCAGCCAAGGGTTCAGCGGCCAAGAGACCCAGTACTTC. Encoded protein: CASSQGFSGQETQYF.

This chain joins TRBV30 and TRBJ1-5; D is undetermined. The CDR3 loop spans 13 amino acids. Trimming removed 1 base at V and 4 bases at J, with 8 bases between. Germline-derived CDR1 and CDR2 are GTSNPN and SVGIG (reference sequence). The CDR3 spells CAWSEDSNQPQHF. The CDR3 DNA sequence: TGTGCCTGGAGTGAAGACTCTAATCAGCCCCAGCATTTT. Full variable domain (outside the CDR3, taken from reference TRBV30 and TRBJ1-5): SQTIHQWPATLVQPVGSPLSLECTVEGTSNPNLYWYRQAAGRGLQLLFYSVGIGQISSEVPQNLSASRPQDRQFILSSKKLLLSDSGFYLCAWSEDSNQPQHFGDGTRLSIL.

The chain is built from TRBV30 and TRBJ2-7; D gene unclear. The CDR3 consists of 11 residues. The V and J ends lost 6 bases and 0 bases respectively, with 6 bases between them. CDR1 GTSNPN and CDR2 SVGIG come from the germline V gene (reference sequence). The DNA of the CDR3 is TGTGCCTGCCGTCTCTCCTACGAGCAGTACTTC. Translation gives CACRLSYEQYF.

This clone was recorded once. The V call is TRBV6-5, the J call TRBJ1-4; TRBD1 aligns across 7 bases. CDR3 length: 14 amino acids. Germline-derived CDR1 and CDR2 are MNHEY and SVGAGI. The V and J ends lost 6 bases and 8 bases, in that order; junction bases with no gene match: 9. The CDR3 here is CASRGTVHGEKLFF. In nucleotides, the CDR3 is TGTGCCAGCAGGGGGACAGTCCATGGGGAAAAACTGTTTTTT.